Below are 29 T cell receptor beta chains sequenced from a single sample in a study of T cells in Graves' hyperthyroidism and ophthalmopathy. Amplification yielded TCR beta CDR3 regions, with RNA transcripts as the source. With the HTBI primer set, the TCR CDR3 went through a first round of RT-PCR. TCRdb fed the multiplex PCR reads into MiXCR, producing one record per CDR3 protein. Of 300,000 to 400,000 distinct CDR3 sequences in the sample, over 20% are singletons; the top ten hold less than 65%. Sequences were obtained from blood. The source is a woman in her fifties or sixties with Graves' hyperthyroidism.

This clonotype has a single count. The germline gene is not matched at one end of the junction; a read error may be the cause. The V call is TRBV9, the J call TRBJ2-7, with TRBD2 identical over 10 bases. From germline, CDR1 is SGDLS and CDR2 YYNGEE. There are 14 residues in the CDR3. The CDR3 sequence: CASSLAGGASEQYF. For the CDR3, the DNA is TGCGCCAGCAGCTTAGCGGGGGGCGCGTCTGAGCAGTACTTC.

This clonotype appeared a few times. The rearrangement links TRBV6-1 to TRBJ1-3; D gene unclear. Trimming removed 2 bases at V and 0 bases at J, with 5 bases between. The CDR3 is 14 amino acids. Germline CDR1 is MNHNS and CDR2 is SASEGT. CDR3 region: CASSEKNSGNTIYF. The CDR3 nucleotides read TGTGCCAGCAGTGAAAAAAACTCTGGAAACACCATATATTTT.

The chain uses TRBV30 and TRBJ1-5, with D tentatively TRBD1 (5 bases). Germline values: CDR1 GTSNPN, CDR2 SVGIG (reference sequence). CDR3 length: 13 residues. V shed 0 bases and J shed 6 bases, with 9 bases lying between them. The CDR3 region is CAWSVQESQPQHF. CDR3 bases: TGTGCCTGGAGTGTACAGGAGAGTCAGCCCCAGCATTTT.

The CDR3 sequence: CASRSQLNTEAFF. CDR3 DNA: TGTGCCAGCAGGTCACAGCTGAACACTGAAGCTTTCTTT. This chain uses TRBV7-8 with TRBJ1-1; D unresolved. V was trimmed by 6 bases and J by 0 bases, leaving 8 bases between them. The CDR3 consists of 13 residues. Germline V gene lookup returns CDR1 SGHVS and CDR2 FQNEAQ.

In this sample, this clonotype turned up many times. The chain is built from TRBV7-3 and TRBJ2-3; TRBD1 is a possible D gene (6 bases). The length of the CDR3 is 15 residues. CDR1 is SGHTA and CDR2 is FQGTGA in the germline V gene. Trimming left V 5 bases short and J 6 bases short, with 18 bases between. CDR3 bases: TGTGCCAGCAGCCGAACCGGGACACCGAAGGATACGCAGTATTTT. Residues: CASSRTGTPKDTQYF. The full variable domain, completed using reference TRBV7-3 and TRBJ2-3, is GAGVSQTPSNKVTEKGKYVELRCDPISGHTALYWYRQSLGQGPEFLIYFQGTGAADDSGLPNDRFFAVRPEGSVSTLKIQRTERGDSAVYLCASSRTGTPKDTQYFGPGTRLTVL.

This clonotype was found a few times. The rearrangement links TRBV5-4 to TRBJ2-1, with D possibly TRBD2 on 6 matching bases. V lost 4 bases, J lost 7 bases, and 12 bases lay in between. This CDR3 region has 13 residues. Germline-derived CDR1 and CDR2 are SGHNT and YYREEE (reference sequence). This CDR3 is CASSTGLFNEQFF. The CDR3 bases are TGTGCCAGCAGCACGGGACTCTTTAATGAGCAGTTCTTC.

The sample holds many counts of this clonotype. The CDR3 protein is CASSPLGIAEAFF. The CDR3 region has the DNA TGTGCCAGCAGTCCCCTTGGAATCGCTGAAGCTTTCTTT. The V gene is TRBV27, the J gene TRBJ1-1; D is unclear. The CDR3 is made up of 13 amino acids. The germline gives CDR1 MNHEY, CDR2 SMNVEV (reference sequence). Trimming pared 5 bases from V and 6 bases from J, leaving 13 bases between.

The rearrangement links TRBV20-1 to TRBJ2-4, with 12 bases aligning to TRBD1. Germline trimming cut 3 bases from V and 6 bases from J; bases unmatched to any gene: 6. The CDR3 extends over 15 amino acids. The V gene's germline CDR1 is DFQATT and CDR2 SNEGSKA (reference sequence). CDR3 in amino acids: CSASGTGGSGNIQYF. As DNA, the CDR3 is TGCAGTGCTAGCGGGACAGGGGGCTCGGGAAACATTCAGTACTTC.

The chain combines TRBV3-1 with TRBJ2-3, with TRBD2 matching 9 bases. The CDR3 spans 14 residues. Unmatched junction bases numbered 3, after V lost 3 bases and J lost 5 bases. Germline assignment: CDR1 LGHDT and CDR2 YNNKEL (reference sequence). The CDR3 region has the DNA TGTGCCAGCAGCCAGCGGGAGGGCGGAGATACGCAGTATTTT. It translates to CASSQREGGDTQYF.

This clonotype was recorded at least ten times. The V gene is TRBV3-1, the J gene TRBJ1-3; D is undetermined. This CDR3 has 15 amino acids. CDR1 LGHDT and CDR2 YNNKEL come from the germline V gene (reference sequence). Trimming took off 1 base at V and 0 bases at J, with 7 bases between the two ends. The chain's CDR3 is CASSQGWSSGNTIYF. In DNA, the CDR3 is TGTGCCAGCAGCCAAGGGTGGTCCTCTGGAAACACCATATATTTT.

This clonotype was seen at least ten times. The gene calls are TRBV5-1 and TRBJ2-5, with 11 bases matching TRBD2. The V and J ends lost 5 bases and 2 bases, in that order; junction bases with no gene match: 2. This CDR3 comprises 14 residues. In germline, CDR1 is SGHRS, CDR2 YFSETQ. The CDR3 sequence: CASRRLAGQETQYF. The CDR3 region has the DNA TGCGCCAGCAGGAGACTAGCGGGGCAAGAGACCCAGTACTTC.

This clonotype was picked up many times. The V gene is TRBV6-1, the J gene TRBJ2-7; 10 bases agree with TRBD1. The CDR3 is made up of 14 amino acids. The V gene's germline CDR1 is MNHNS and CDR2 SASEGT. V dropped 7 bases and J dropped 2; count of bases not matched to a gene: 5. The CDR3 DNA follows: TGTGCCAGCAAACCCGGGACAGGGGCCTACGAGCAGTACTTC. Amino acids: CASKPGTGAYEQYF.

This clonotype was seen many times. This rearrangement joins TRBV10-3 to TRBJ2-7; 8 bases are shared with TRBD1. This CDR3 is 14 amino acids long. Germline trimming cut 5 bases from V and 5 bases from J; bases unmatched to any gene: 8. Per germline, CDR1 ENHRY and CDR2 SYGVKD. CDR3 bases: TGTGCCATCAGTCCCCAGGGGGCTGGCAACGAGCAGTACTTC. Translation gives CAISPQGAGNEQYF.

The chain recombines TRBV12-3 or TRBV12-4 with TRBJ1-5; TRBD1 is a possible D gene (6 bases). Trimming shortened V by 6 bases and J by 0 bases, and 15 bases separated the two germline ends. The CDR3 runs to 16 residues. The CDR3 DNA reads as TGTGCCAGCAGGGCCTGGGGGCGCGTTAGCAATCAGCCCCAGCATTTT. This sequence encodes CASRAWGRVSNQPQHF.

This clonotype came up many times. The chain carries TRBV3-1 and TRBJ1-2; D perhaps matches TRBD1 (6 bases). The germline CDR1 and CDR2 sequences are LGHDT and YNNKEL (reference sequence). V was trimmed by 0 bases and J by 6 bases, leaving 14 bases between them. The CDR3 is 15 amino acids. The CDR3 bases are TGTGCCAGCAGCCAAGATTTGGCAGGGGCGGATGGCTACACCTTC. Residues: CASSQDLAGADGYTF.

This clonotype was seen many times. The rearrangement joins TRBV12-3 or TRBV12-4 to TRBJ1-3; 8 bases map to TRBD1. Trimming at V came to 5 bases and at J to 7 bases, leaving 7 bases not matched to a gene. The CDR3 runs to 14 residues. The CDR3, as DNA: TGTGCCAGCAGTCCGGACAGGGTTTGGAACACCATATATTTT. This encodes CASSPDRVWNTIYF.

This clonotype was seen ten or more times. The rearrangement uses TRBV18 and TRBJ2-7; no reliable D call. Germline values: CDR1 KGHSH, CDR2 LQKENI. The length of the CDR3 is 14 residues. V shed 6 bases and J shed 7 bases, with 19 bases lying between them. CDR3 coding DNA: TGTGCCAGCTCCCTAAAAACACAGCCCCTGGAGCAGTACTTC. Its protein is CASSLKTQPLEQYF.

The chain uses TRBV7-3 and TRBJ2-2, with a weak D call TRBD2 (7 bases). The CDR3 totals 16 residues. The V gene lost 5 bases and the J gene lost 6 bases, with 19 bases spanning the gap. Germline lookup yields CDR1 SGHTA and CDR2 FQGTGA. CDR3: CASSLWGGQSPGELFF. The CDR3 DNA is TGTGCCAGCAGCCTTTGGGGGGGCCAGTCCCCCGGGGAGCTGTTTTTT.

The sample holds many counts of this clonotype. The CDR3 region has the DNA TGTGCCAGCACCCTTGGGCCGCGGACAGATACGCAGTATTTT. Translation: CASTLGPRTDTQYF. This chain connects TRBV6-1 to TRBJ2-3; D is unresolved. The CDR3 consists of 14 residues. Germline lookup yields CDR1 MNHNS and CDR2 SASEGT. Trimming stripped 7 bases from V and 3 bases from J, with 14 bases between.

About this clonotype itself: This CDR3 is missing its conserved last phenylalanine or tryptophan, likely due to a read error. This chain connects TRBV6-1 to TRBJ1-2, with 8 bases lining up with TRBD1. The germline V gene has CDR1 MNHNS and CDR2 SASEGT. This CDR3 contains 16 residues. J lost 4 bases, V lost 1 base, and 8 bases had no gene match. The CDR3 bases are TGTGCCAGCAGTGAAGAAGGCTTCGGACAGGGCTATGGCTACACCTTA. Its translation is CASSEEGFGQGYGYTL.

Ten or more counts support this clonotype. This chain joins TRBV12-3 or TRBV12-4 and TRBJ1-2; D is uncertain. V was shortened by 3 bases and J by 5 bases, with 13 bases between the two germline ends. The CDR3 sequence is 14 residues long. CDR3: CASSLGIWKYGYTF. The CDR3 DNA reads TGTGCCAGCAGTTTGGGCATCTGGAAATATGGCTACACCTTC.

This clonotype was detected many times. The V call is TRBV7-9, the J call TRBJ2-2; possibly TRBD1 for D (6 bases). Trimming shortened V by 3 bases and J by 6 bases, and 14 bases separated the two germline ends. Germline CDR1 and CDR2: SEHNR and FQNEAQ (reference sequence). The CDR3 is 15 residues long. The CDR3 is CASSFIRGEAGELFF. The CDR3 nucleotides read TGTGCCAGCAGCTTCATCAGGGGCGAGGCCGGGGAGCTGTTTTTT. Full variable domain (remainder filled in from reference TRBV7-9 and TRBJ2-2): DTGVSQNPRHKITKRGQNVTFRCDPISEHNRLYWYRQTLGQGPEFLTYFQNEAQLEKSRLLSDRFSAERPKGSFSTLEIQRTEQGDSAMYLCASSFIRGEAGELFFGEGSRLTVL.

This clonotype showed up many times. The chain is built from TRBV3-1 and TRBJ2-2, with TRBD1 identical over 7 bases. The CDR3 covers 15 residues. Germline CDR1 and CDR2: LGHDT and YNNKEL (reference sequence). V trimming: 4 bases; J trimming: 4 bases; junction bases outside the gene matches: 6. The CDR3 region has the DNA TGTGCCAGCAGCCCCAGACAGGGAACCACCGGGGAGCTGTTTTTT. This sequence encodes CASSPRQGTTGELFF. The variable domain in full, with the rest retrieved from reference TRBV3-1 and TRBJ2-2, is DTAVSQTPKYLVTQMGNDKSIKCEQNLGHDTMYWYKQDSKKFLKIMFSYNNKELIINETVPNRFSPKSPDKAHLNLHINSLELGDSAVYFCASSPRQGTTGELFFGEGSRLTVL.

This sequence joins TRBV11-2 and TRBJ2-5; D may be TRBD2 (6 bases). This CDR3 is 14 amino acids long. Germline V gene sequence: CDR1 SGHAT, CDR2 FQNNGV. Trimming cost V 1 base and J 5 bases, with 11 bases left between them. In nucleotides, the CDR3 is TGTGCCAGCAGCTTAGGAGGCGGGGTTGAGACCCAGTACTTC. Protein sequence: CASSLGGGVETQYF.

The table lists this clonotype with many counts. The rearrangement links TRBV3-1 to TRBJ2-5; D not certain. The CDR3 totals 17 residues. Per germline, CDR1 LGHDT and CDR2 YNNKEL (reference sequence). V was clipped by 0 bases and J by 2 bases, with 16 bases between them. CDR3 nucleotides: TGTGCCAGCAGCCAAGATGTCGGAGACCCGGATCAAGAGACCCAGTACTTC. This encodes CASSQDVGDPDQETQYF.

This chain uses TRBV14 with TRBJ2-2; D perhaps matches TRBD2 (7 bases). The CDR3 sequence is 12 residues long. Germline loops: CDR1 SGHDN, CDR2 FVKESK. The germline V and J ends were trimmed by 7 bases and 9 bases, with 12 bases remaining between them. The CDR3 is CASKGGLRELFF. Written as DNA, the CDR3 is TGTGCCAGCAAGGGGGGGCTCCGGGAGCTGTTTTTT. Full variable domain (missing parts from reference TRBV14 and TRBJ2-2): EAGVTQFPSHSVIEKGQTVTLRCDPISGHDNLYWYRRVMGKEIKFLLHFVKESKQDESGMPNNRFLAERTGGTYSTLKVQPAELEDSGVYFCASKGGLRELFFGEGSRLTVL.

This clonotype was picked up many times. The chain joins TRBV28 to TRBJ2-7; 11 bases align to TRBD2. Germline values: CDR1 MDHEN, CDR2 SYDVKM. The length of the CDR3 is 15 residues. The J segment lost 7 bases and the V segment lost 5 bases, leaving 10 bases of the junction unmatched. CDR3 nucleotides: TGTGCCAGCAGTCCAGGGACTAGCGGTTTGGAAGAGCAGTACTTC. Residues: CASSPGTSGLEEQYF. Full variable domain (rest looked up from reference TRBV28 and TRBJ2-7): DVKVTQSSRYLVKRTGEKVFLECVQDMDHENMFWYRQDPGLGLRLIYFSYDVKMKEKGDIPEGYSVSREKKERFSLILESASTNQTSMYLCASSPGTSGLEEQYFGPGTRLTVT.

A note on this clonotype: Since no conserved phenylalanine or tryptophan closes the CDR3, a read error is the likely cause. The gene calls are TRBV28 and TRBJ1-2; no definite D call. Germline lookup yields CDR1 MDHEN and CDR2 SYDVKM. CDR3 size: 12 residues. Trimming left V 6 bases short and J 4 bases short, with 9 bases between. The chain's CDR3 is CASSGDGYGYTL. CDR3 DNA sequence: TGTGCCAGCAGCGGGGATGGCTATGGCTACACCCTC.

This clonotype has at least ten counts. J is TRBJ2-5 and V is TRBV18; D gene unclear. The CDR3 loop spans 13 amino acids. The germline gives CDR1 KGHSH, CDR2 LQKENI. Trimming stripped 0 bases from V and 5 bases from J, with 7 bases between. The CDR3 nucleotides read TGTGCCAGCTCACCACCGGAACTCGAGACCCAGTACTTC. It translates to CASSPPELETQYF.